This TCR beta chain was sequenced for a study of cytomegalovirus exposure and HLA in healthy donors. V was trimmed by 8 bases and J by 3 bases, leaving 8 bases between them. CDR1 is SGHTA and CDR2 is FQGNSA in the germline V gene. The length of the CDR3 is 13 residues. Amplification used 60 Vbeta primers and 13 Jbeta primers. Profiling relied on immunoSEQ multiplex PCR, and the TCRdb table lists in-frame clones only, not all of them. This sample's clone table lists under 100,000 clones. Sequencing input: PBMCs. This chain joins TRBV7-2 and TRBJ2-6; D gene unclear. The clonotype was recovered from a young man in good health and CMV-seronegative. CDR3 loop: CASGLGGANVLTF. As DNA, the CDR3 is TGTGCCAGCGGTCTAGGTGGGGCCAACGTCCTGACTTTC.